The 23 T cell receptor beta chains presented below share a single source sample, sequenced in a study of Ad26.COV2.S vaccination and SARS-CoV-2 variants. Treatment reported: over 15 received Ad26.COV2.S at low or high dose, single or two shots; five or six received placebo; per-sample allocation not given. All samples were drawn on day 63, counting from the first vaccine or placebo injection. Sequencing was performed with immunoSEQ multiplex PCR; in TCRdb, only in-frame clones are kept and a portion is missing. The sample carries over 250,000 clones, around 87% recorded once. The sample here was peripheral blood, taken in a trial of Ad26.COV2.S vaccine versus placebo. The receptor source for this set is a person between 18 and 65 years old who received the Ad26.COV2.S COVID-19 vaccine or a placebo.

This chain uses TRBV6-2 or TRBV6-3 with TRBJ2-7, with 8 bases matching TRBD2. Germline CDR1 MNHEY, CDR2 SVGEGT. The length of the CDR3 is 15 residues. Trimming at V came to 5 bases and at J to 7 bases, leaving 13 bases not matched to a gene. For the CDR3, the DNA is TGTGCCAGCAGTGACAGAATAGCGGGGTCCTGGGAGCAGTACTTC. Translating it yields CASSDRIAGSWEQYF.

This clone came up once. A junction boundary mismatches the germline segment, possibly from a read error. This chain connects TRBV3-1 (or the pseudogene TRBV3-2) to TRBJ1-1, with D possibly matching TRBD1 (5 bases). The CDR3 has 14 residues. Germline values: CDR1 LGHDT, CDR2 YNNKEL (reference sequence). The CDR3 region is CASNRREGNAEAFF. CDR3 nucleotides: TGTGCCAGCAACCGAAGGGAGGGGAACGCTGAAGCTTTCTTT.

The chain is built from TRBV3-1 (or the pseudogene TRBV3-2) and TRBJ2-5; D is perhaps TRBD1 (5 bases). V lost 0 bases, J lost 4 bases, and 12 bases lay in between. Germline V CDR1 and CDR2: LGHDT, YNNKEL (reference sequence). CDR3 size: 15 residues. CDR3 region: CASSQERQGGETQYF. CDR3 DNA: TGTGCCAGCAGCCAAGAGAGGCAGGGTGGAGAGACCCAGTACTTC.

V usage is TRBV27 and J usage is TRBJ2-3, with D tentatively TRBD2 (5 bases). V shed 3 bases and J shed 0 bases, with 7 bases lying between them. This CDR3 region has 14 residues. Germline V CDR1 and CDR2: MNHEY, SMNVEV (reference sequence). CDR3 nucleotide sequence: TGTGCCAGCAGTTTGGGCGGGAGCACAGATACGCAGTATTTT. This gives the protein CASSLGGSTDTQYF.

The chain has TRBV6-5 and TRBJ1-1; D not certain. V was pared by 7 bases and J by 3 bases, with 12 bases between. This CDR3 is 13 amino acids long. Germline-derived CDR1 and CDR2 are MNHEY and SVGAGI. CDR3: CASTPSSYTEAFF. CDR3 DNA sequence: TGTGCCAGCACGCCATCGTCCTACACTGAAGCTTTCTTT.

The chain couples TRBV25-1 to TRBJ1-1; D remains ambiguous. The CDR3 consists of 15 residues. Germline CDR1 reads MGHDK; CDR2 reads SYGVNS. V dropped 4 bases and J dropped 5 bases, with 17 bases sitting between them. The CDR3 nucleotides read TGTGCCAGCAGTGCCTCCATCAACGGTGGGACTGAAGCTTTCTTT. Translated: CASSASINGGTEAFF. The whole variable domain, filled in from reference TRBV25-1 and TRBJ1-1, reads EADIYQTPRYLVIGTGKKITLECSQTMGHDKMYWYQQDPGMELHLIHYSYGVNSTEKGDLSSESTVSRIRTEHFPLTLESARPSHTSQYLCASSASINGGTEAFFGQGTRLTVV.

The chain employs TRBV28 and TRBJ1-3, with a weak D call TRBD1 (5 bases). CDR3 length equals 16 residues. Germline CDR1 and CDR2: MDHEN and SYDVKM. V was clipped by 3 bases and J by 0 bases, with 12 bases between them. DNA of the CDR3: TGTGCCAGCAGTTTCCGAGGGGTATTCTCTGGAAACACCATATATTTT. It encodes CASSFRGVFSGNTIYF.

V gene TRBV18 combines with J gene TRBJ1-1; possible D gene TRBD1, 5 bases. The CDR3 extends over 18 amino acids. Germline V gene data show CDR1 as KGHSH and CDR2 as LQKENI. The germline V and J ends were trimmed by 3 bases and 0 bases, with 20 bases remaining between them. The CDR3 nucleotides read TGTGCCAGCTCACCTCGTGGAGTCGGGGCCGGGATGAACACTGAAGCTTTCTTT. This sequence encodes CASSPRGVGAGMNTEAFF.

CDR3 in DNA: TGTGCCAGCCGCTTAGCGGGAGCCTCCTACAATGAGCAGTTCTTC. This encodes CASRLAGASYNEQFF. This rearrangement joins TRBV27 to TRBJ2-1, with TRBD2 matching 9 bases. This CDR3 spans 15 amino acids. V trimming: 8 bases; J trimming: 0 bases; junction bases outside the gene matches: 5. CDR1 and CDR2 from the germline V gene are MNHEY and SMNVEV (reference sequence).

The rearrangement links TRBV4-2 to TRBJ2-5, with 7 nucleotides matching TRBD2. Germline V gene data show CDR1 as LGHNA and CDR2 as YNFKEQ. This CDR3 contains 15 residues. Losses at the gene ends were 1 base for V and 2 bases for J; bases not matched to a gene: 4. The CDR3 sequence is CASSQGLAVQETQYF. In DNA form, the CDR3 reads TGTGCCAGCAGCCAAGGCCTAGCGGTTCAAGAGACCCAGTACTTC.

This clone occurred a few times. CDR3 protein: CATSRAKGYGSPLHF. The CDR3 region has the DNA TGTGCCACCAGCAGAGCGAAAGGGTATGGGTCACCCCTCCACTTT. The J gene is TRBJ1-6, the V gene TRBV15; D unresolved. V was pared by 1 base and J by 10 bases, with 14 bases between. CDR1 is LNHNV and CDR2 is YYDKDF in the germline V gene (reference sequence). There are 15 residues in the CDR3.

The V and J genes are TRBV5-1 and TRBJ2-7, with 9 positions matching TRBD1. The CDR3 has 15 residues. Germline V lookup: CDR1 SGHRS, CDR2 YFSETQ. J lost 3 bases, V lost 4 bases, and 8 bases had no gene match. The CDR3 DNA follows: TGCGCCAGCAGCCCGAGGACAGGGGCTTTCTACGAGCAGTACTTC. Translation: CASSPRTGAFYEQYF. Combining the CDR3 with reference TRBV5-1 and TRBJ2-7 gives the whole variable domain KAGVTQTPRYLIKTRGQQVTLSCSPISGHRSVSWYQQTPGQGLQFLFEYFSETQRNKGNFPGRFSGRQFSNSRSEMNVSTLELGDSALYLCASSPRTGAFYEQYFGPGTRLTVT.

The chain is built from TRBV2 and TRBJ1-2; no clear D gene. Germline V gene sequence: CDR1 SNHLY, CDR2 FYNNEI. The CDR3 extends over 11 amino acids. The germline V and J ends were trimmed by 1 base and 4 bases, with 1 base remaining between them. CDR3 protein: CASSEVYGYTF. Here the CDR3 DNA reads TGTGCCAGCAGTGAAGTCTATGGCTACACCTTC. The full variable domain, its missing parts supplied by reference TRBV2 and TRBJ1-2, is EPEVTQTPSHQVTQMGQEVILRCVPISNHLYFYWYRQILGQKVEFLVSFYNNEISEKSEIFDDQFSVERPDGSNFTLKIRSTKLEDSAMYFCASSEVYGYTFGSGTRLTVV.

This clone occurred a few times. The rearrangement uses TRBV5-1 and TRBJ1-1; D is unclear. The germline V gene has CDR1 SGHRS and CDR2 YFSETQ. The V end was cut by 4 bases, the J end by 0 bases, with 10 bases between. The CDR3 is 14 amino acids. The CDR3 region is CASSVGSLNTEAFF. In DNA, the CDR3 is TGCGCCAGCAGCGTGGGATCCCTGAACACTGAAGCTTTCTTT.

V and J are TRBV30 and TRBJ2-1; no reliable D call. The germline V gene has CDR1 GTSNPN and CDR2 SVGIG (reference sequence). Trimming pared 4 bases from V and 6 bases from J, leaving 13 bases between. CDR3 length: 13 residues. CDR3 nucleotide sequence: TGTGCCTGGACTCTGGAGCCTTTCAATGAGCAGTTCTTC. It yields the protein CAWTLEPFNEQFF.

The chain joins TRBV7-9 to TRBJ1-1, with TRBD1 matching 7 bases. The CDR3 consists of 14 residues. CDR1 and CDR2 (germline): SEHNR, FQNEAQ (reference sequence). V lost 7 bases and J lost 0; bases outside the gene matches: 5. This CDR3 reads CASNGQVMNTEAFF. The DNA of the CDR3 is TGTGCCAGCAACGGACAGGTCATGAACACTGAAGCTTTCTTT. Complete variable domain (other parts from reference TRBV7-9 and TRBJ1-1): DTGVSQNPRHKITKRGQNVTFRCDPISEHNRLYWYRQTLGQGPEFLTYFQNEAQLEKSRLLSDRFSAERPKGSFSTLEIQRTEQGDSAMYLCASNGQVMNTEAFFGQGTRLTVV.

A single count supports this clone. The rearrangement links TRBV6-6 to TRBJ2-1; D is uncertain. Germline CDR1 is MNHNY and CDR2 is SVGAGI (reference sequence). Trimming took off 6 bases at V and 10 bases at J, with 16 bases between the two ends. CDR3 size: 13 residues. Written as DNA, the CDR3 is TGTGCCAGCAGCCCGATTTGGCTAGGGGAGCAGTTCTTC. This sequence encodes CASSPIWLGEQFF.

The V call is TRBV5-1, the J call TRBJ2-2; D is ambiguous. The CDR3 length is 13 residues. Trimming took off 0 bases at V and 8 bases at J, with 8 bases between the two ends. Germline V CDR1 and CDR2: SGHRS, YFSETQ. CDR3 sequence (DNA): TGCGCCAGCAGCTTGGACAATGGGGGGGAGCTGTTTTTT. Amino acids: CASSLDNGGELFF.

The chain carries TRBV4-2 and TRBJ1-5; D gene uncertain. This CDR3 has 14 amino acids. Per the germline V gene, CDR1 is LGHNA and CDR2 is YNFKEQ. V shed 1 base and J shed 5 bases, with 9 bases lying between them. This CDR3 reads CASSQGSDDQPQHF. The CDR3 DNA sequence: TGTGCCAGCAGCCAAGGGTCAGACGATCAGCCCCAGCATTTT.

The chain employs TRBV6-5 and TRBJ2-2, with 7 bases aligning to TRBD1. The V gene end was trimmed by 0 bases and the J gene end by 6 bases; junction bases not matched to a gene: 4. Germline V lookup: CDR1 MNHEY, CDR2 SVGAGI. The CDR3 runs to 15 residues. Here the CDR3 reads CASSYSWQGAGELFF. Here the CDR3 DNA reads TGTGCCAGCAGTTACTCCTGGCAGGGGGCCGGGGAGCTGTTTTTT.

The chain combines TRBV25-1 with TRBJ2-3; D ambiguous. This CDR3 comprises 15 residues. Trimming shortened V by 4 bases and J by 3 bases, and 14 bases separated the two germline ends. Per germline, CDR1 MGHDK and CDR2 SYGVNS. CDR3 sequence: CASSGAWLRTDTQYF. The CDR3 nucleotides are TGTGCCAGCAGTGGTGCCTGGCTTAGGACAGATACGCAGTATTTT.

The chain carries TRBV5-5 and TRBJ2-1, with 15 bases aligning to TRBD2. The CDR3 sequence is 17 residues long. V shed 0 bases and J 7 bases; nucleotides not matched to a gene: 5. From germline, CDR1 is SGHKS and CDR2 YYEKEE (reference sequence). This CDR3 is CASSLGGGTSGRNEQFF. The CDR3 region has the DNA TGTGCCAGCAGCTTGGGGGGTGGGACTAGCGGGAGGAATGAGCAGTTCTTC.

The gene calls are TRBV11-3 and TRBJ1-1, with D hard to call. V was cut by 5 bases and J by 6 bases, with 10 bases left in between. The germline CDR1 and CDR2 sequences are SGHNT and YENEEA. The CDR3 consists of 12 residues. The chain's CDR3 is CASSLSGSEAFF. Written as DNA, the CDR3 is TGTGCCAGCAGCCTGTCGGGGTCTGAAGCTTTCTTT.